This record covers a single T cell receptor (beta chain). The clone's antigen remains unknown. It has no much larger one-base neighbor in the sample; base qualities were not kept. From the germline V gene (reference sequence), CDR1 is DFQATT and CDR2 is SNEGSKA. Trimming costs V 5 bases and J 5 bases, and their ends lie 7 bases apart. The CDR3 goes from the cysteine to the phenylalanine over 11 residues. CDR3 DNA is the only sequence kept; it has 33 bases, read in frame from the first base. Each collaborating institution followed its own protocols to collect whole blood in K2EDTA tubes. For TCRbeta analysis, collaborators shipped samples in one of three forms: frozen whole blood, isolated PBMCs, or DNA extracted from either of those sample types. The sample belongs to a study of blood T cell repertoires in COVID-19 (TCRdb year 2020). A note on the overall study: Collaborator samples came from the United States, Italy and Spain and covered acute and convalescent phases of COVID-19. The prospective study material was composed of cDNA or gDNA derived from T cells, B-cell-depleted T cells, or PBMCs. Where available, HLA class I and class II types were taken from metadata supplied by the sample provider and were not determined by assay-based typing. Samples were obtained from the ongoing ImmuneRACE study (first 160 participants) and from 950 to 1,500 subjects provided by 6 global collaborators. The dataset comprised deeply sampled blood TCRbeta repertoires from subjects exposed to, actively infected with, or recovered from COVID-19. Sample metadata almost always included a de-identified subject ID, COVID-19 status, age in years and sex. The repertoires were made available in a free public database intended to serve as a resource for research on the immune response to SARS-CoV-2.

The immunoSEQ Assay, a bias-controlled multiplex PCR, was used to amplify TCRbeta CDR3 regions from genomic DNA. Per the authors' processing: Within the assay, amplification of reference gene primers was used to estimate how many nucleated cells each sample contained. To quantify the absolute abundance of each unique TCRbeta CDR3 rearrangement, sequence reads were collapsed and filtered. For each sample, productive Simpson clonality was calculated by taking the square root of Simpson's diversity index across productive rearrangements. Not all clones reach the TCRdb copy of this immuneACCESS table, which keeps in-frame sequences only. Checked studies attribute under half of the gap to unresolved V genes and leave the rest unexplained. Clone size and the V and J calls come from that table; the DNA yielded D and trimming. The sample table records roughly 150,000 clones; approximately 83% of these occur just once. Of the sample, 2% to 2.5% falls within the top ten clones.

The investigation overall reported the following: Clinical and demographic metadata were provided uncurated, with the amount varying by source and participant.

Here the chain combines TRBV20-1 and TRBJ1-5; the D gene assignment is ambiguous. This sequence was found in a woman of 80 years or more with acute or convalescent COVID-19. Sample: peripheral blood. This receptor carries the CDR3 CSAAGDQPQHF. The DNA sequence is TGCAGTGCTGCCGGGGATCAGCCCCAGCATTTT.